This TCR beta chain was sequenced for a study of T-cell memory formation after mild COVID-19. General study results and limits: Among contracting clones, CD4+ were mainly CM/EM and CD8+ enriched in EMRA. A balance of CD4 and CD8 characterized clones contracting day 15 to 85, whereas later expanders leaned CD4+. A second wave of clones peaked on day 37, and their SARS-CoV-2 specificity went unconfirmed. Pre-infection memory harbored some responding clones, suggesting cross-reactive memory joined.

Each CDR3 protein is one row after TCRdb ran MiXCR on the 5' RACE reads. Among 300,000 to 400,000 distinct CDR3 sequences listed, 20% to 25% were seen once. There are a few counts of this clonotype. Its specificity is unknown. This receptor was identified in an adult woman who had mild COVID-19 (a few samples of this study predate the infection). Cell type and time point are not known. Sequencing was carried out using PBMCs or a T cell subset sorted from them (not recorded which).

CDR3 sequence: CASSYSIFQGRHTEAFF. DNA of the CDR3: TGTGCCAGCAGTTACTCGATCTTTCAGGGCCGCCACACTGAAGCTTTCTTT. V usage is TRBV6-2 or TRBV6-3 and J usage is TRBJ1-1, with D tentatively TRBD1 (5 bases). Trimming took 0 bases from V and 3 from J, leaving 17 bases between them. Germline CDR1 MNHEY, CDR2 SVGEGT. The CDR3 extends over 17 amino acids.